One and the same sample provided the 32 T cell receptor beta chains below, sequenced in a study of CXCR3-negative and CXCR3-positive naive CD8 T cells. 5' RACE with UMI labels generated the TRB cDNA libraries. TCRdb re-called the 5' RACE reads; one entry per CDR3 protein, DNA not given. This sample's clone table lists 56,000 or so distinct CDR3 sequences. Sequencing used memory CD8+ T cells from blood. The receptors were gathered from a human donor in good health. Some clones in this sample may be carry-over from other donors' samples.

The chain employs TRBV29-1 and TRBJ2-7; TCRdb reports TRBD1, a call that lacks DNA to check it against. Germline loops: CDR1 SQVTM, CDR2 ANQGSEA. The CDR3 has 14 residues. The CDR3 loop reads CSVELGTVRYEQYF.

Here the CDR3 reads CASSRSGSTDTQYF. V is TRBV3-1 and J is TRBJ2-3; the TCRdb call, TRBD2, lacks DNA for checking. This CDR3 has 14 amino acids. CDR1 LGHDT and CDR2 YNNKEL come from the germline V gene (reference sequence).

V usage is TRBV29-1 and J usage is TRBJ1-5; TCRdb names TRBD1, which stays unverified in the absence of DNA. There are 14 residues in the CDR3. Germline V gene lookup returns CDR1 SQVTM and CDR2 ANQGSEA. CDR3 residues: CSALGQGRDQPQHF.

The chain carries TRBV7-8 and TRBJ2-3; TCRdb proposes TRBD2, but this gene call is untestable without DNA. Germline CDR1 and CDR2: SGHVS and FQNEAQ. CDR3 size: 15 residues. CDR3 loop: CASSILAGGPDTQYF.

The rearrangement joins TRBV6-4 to TRBJ1-2; TCRdb's D call, TRBD1, is unchecked because there is no DNA. CDR3 length: 13 amino acids. Germline-derived CDR1 and CDR2 are MRHNA and SNTAGT. CDR3 region: CASSDSTGGGYTF.

V and J are TRBV29-1 and TRBJ2-5. The CDR3 consists of 14 residues. In germline, CDR1 is SQVTM, CDR2 ANQGSEA. This chain's CDR3 is CSVDAGIQQETQYF.

This rearrangement joins TRBV4-2 to TRBJ2-5. The germline V gene has CDR1 LGHNA and CDR2 YNFKEQ. CDR3 length equals 16 residues. The CDR3 is CASSPFSFRDQETQYF.

The rearrangement uses TRBV7-9 and TRBJ2-2; TCRdb picks TRBD2, but there is no DNA to check that call. The germline V gene encodes CDR1 SEHNR and CDR2 FQNEAQ (reference sequence). The CDR3 length is 16 residues. The CDR3: CASSPILSGNTGELFF. Filled out from reference TRBV7-9 and TRBJ2-2, the complete variable domain reads DTGVSQNPRHKITKRGQNVTFRCDPISEHNRLYWYRQTLGQGPEFLTYFQNEAQLEKSRLLSDRFSAERPKGSFSTLEIQRTEQGDSAMYLCASSPILSGNTGELFFGEGSRLTVL.

This chain links TRBV29-1 with TRBJ2-7; there is no DNA to check the TCRdb D call of TRBD2. The CDR3 runs 16 residues. The germline V gene encodes CDR1 SQVTM and CDR2 ANQGSEA. CDR3: CSVEEESRAEEYEQYF.

This chain connects TRBV28 to TRBJ2-5; TCRdb lists TRBD1, though no DNA is available to test this call. Germline V lookup: CDR1 MDHEN, CDR2 SYDVKM. CDR3 length: 20 residues. CDR3: CASSSLWTGGVLTSQETQYF.

V usage is TRBV28 and J usage is TRBJ2-7; the TRBD1 assignment by TCRdb is unverifiable without DNA. The CDR3 extends over 16 amino acids. The germline V gene encodes CDR1 MDHEN and CDR2 SYDVKM. The CDR3 loop is CASSLYDRVGFYEQYF.

The J gene is TRBJ2-3, the V gene TRBV29-1; no DNA is available, so the TRBD1 call from TCRdb remains unchecked. There are 15 residues in the CDR3. CDR1 is SQVTM, CDR2 ANQGSEA, per germline. The CDR3 loop is CSGTAKGASTDTQYF.

J is TRBJ2-3 and V is TRBV7-2. This CDR3 is 15 amino acids long. From germline, CDR1 is SGHTA and CDR2 FQGNSA. The CDR3 protein is CASSPHFGGIDTQYF.

The chain is built from TRBV7-2 and TRBJ2-2. This CDR3 comprises 12 residues. From germline, CDR1 is SGHTA and CDR2 FQGNSA. CDR3 loop: CASSLVPGELFF.

J is TRBJ2-1 and V is TRBV29-1; the D gene TCRdb calls, TRBD1, cannot be checked with no DNA. The CDR3 sequence is 19 residues long. Germline V gene data show CDR1 as SQVTM and CDR2 as ANQGSEA. CDR3 protein: CSVEDWFSARTGGLNEQFF.

V is TRBV28 and J is TRBJ2-7; TCRdb picks TRBD1, but there is no DNA to check that call. The CDR3 extends over 16 amino acids. From germline, CDR1 is MDHEN and CDR2 SYDVKM. CDR3 in amino acids: CASSLPTDMGPYEQYF.

The chain is built from TRBV29-1 and TRBJ2-7; there is no DNA to check the TCRdb D call of TRBD1. Germline loops: CDR1 SQVTM, CDR2 ANQGSEA. The CDR3 is made up of 14 amino acids. The CDR3: CSVEMGGRAYEQYF.

The V gene is TRBV12-3 or TRBV12-4, the J gene TRBJ2-1. The CDR3 runs 14 residues. This CDR3 is CASSPGSSYNEQFF.

The chain couples TRBV7-9 to TRBJ2-6; TCRdb lists TRBD1, though no DNA is available to test this call. The CDR3 loop spans 17 amino acids. Germline V CDR1 and CDR2: SEHNR, FQNEAQ (reference sequence). The CDR3 spells CASSPDSPLAGANVLTF.

The V and J genes are TRBV10-2 and TRBJ2-7; TCRdb calls TRBD2, which cannot be checked without DNA. Germline V CDR1 and CDR2: WSHSY, SAAADI. This CDR3 has 16 residues. The CDR3 here is CASSDRLAEISYEQYF.

V usage is TRBV5-1 and J usage is TRBJ2-7; as DNA is missing, the TRBD2 call by TCRdb cannot be tested. The length of the CDR3 is 15 residues. Germline CDR1 is SGHRS and CDR2 is YFSETQ. The CDR3 spells CASSFGTSGGREQYF.

The V gene is TRBV12-3 or TRBV12-4, the J gene TRBJ2-5; without DNA, the TCRdb call of TRBD1 cannot be checked. This CDR3 is built from 17 residues. Here the CDR3 reads CASSPTAPSNLQETQYF.

The chain couples TRBV6-6 to TRBJ1-2. Germline CDR1 MNHNY, CDR2 SVGAGI (reference sequence). This CDR3 spans 15 amino acids. This CDR3 reads CASSYSIADLFGYTF.

This chain joins TRBV11-3 and TRBJ2-3; TCRdb selects TRBD2, and the lack of DNA leaves this call unchecked. The CDR3 is 16 amino acids. The germline V gene encodes CDR1 SGHNT and CDR2 YENEEA. The CDR3 loop is CASSSPMAGGQDTQYF.

The chain is built from TRBV9 and TRBJ2-7. This CDR3 has 15 amino acids. Germline CDR1 SGDLS, CDR2 YYNGEE. CDR3 protein: CASSVGAGNSYEQYF.

This chain joins TRBV29-1 and TRBJ2-2; TCRdb selects TRBD1, and the lack of DNA leaves this call unchecked. Per germline, CDR1 SQVTM and CDR2 ANQGSEA. This CDR3 region has 16 residues. The CDR3 is CSVENPTGADTGELFF.

The chain is built from TRBV4-1 and TRBJ1-5. The CDR3 is 14 residues long. Per germline, CDR1 MGHRA and CDR2 YSYEKL. The CDR3 is CASSQRVVGQPQHF.

The V call is TRBV20-1, the J call TRBJ2-7; no DNA is available, so the TRBD1 call from TCRdb remains unchecked. In germline, CDR1 is DFQATT, CDR2 SNEGSKA (reference sequence). The CDR3 length is 17 residues. The CDR3 loop is CSARPIVTGVQFYEQYF.

V gene TRBV10-3 combines with J gene TRBJ2-2; TCRdb indicates TRBD1, and absent DNA this call remains unverified. The length of the CDR3 is 16 residues. Germline V lookup: CDR1 ENHRY, CDR2 SYGVKD. This CDR3 is CAIYRTGTRSTGELFF.

The J gene is TRBJ2-7, the V gene TRBV29-1; the TRBD1 assignment by TCRdb is unverifiable without DNA. The CDR3 has 11 amino acids. The V gene's germline CDR1 is SQVTM and CDR2 ANQGSEA. CDR3: CSARKAYEQYF.

V is TRBV7-9 and J is TRBJ2-3; TCRdb selects TRBD2, and the lack of DNA leaves this call unchecked. This CDR3 has 15 residues. CDR1 is SEHNR and CDR2 is FQNEAQ in the germline V gene (reference sequence). CDR3 amino acids: CASSLVPSRTDTQYF.

The V call is TRBV9, the J call TRBJ2-7; the D gene TCRdb calls, TRBD1, cannot be checked with no DNA. Germline values: CDR1 SGDLS, CDR2 YYNGEE. The CDR3 totals 16 residues. The CDR3 spells CASSNSRDGEIYEQYF. The variable domain in full, with the rest retrieved from reference TRBV9 and TRBJ2-7, is DSGVTQTPKHLITATGQRVTLRCSPRSGDLSVYWYQQSLDQGLQFLIQYYNGEERAKGNILERFSAQQFPDLHSELNLSSLELGDSALYFCASSNSRDGEIYEQYFGPGTRLTVT.